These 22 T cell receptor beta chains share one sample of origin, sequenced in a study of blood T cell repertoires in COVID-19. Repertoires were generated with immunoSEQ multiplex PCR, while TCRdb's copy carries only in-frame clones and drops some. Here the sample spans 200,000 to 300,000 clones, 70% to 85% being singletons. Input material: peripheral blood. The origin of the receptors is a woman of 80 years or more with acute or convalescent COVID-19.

The CDR3 reads CASSPGVNYEQYF. The DNA for the CDR3 is TGTGCCAGCAGCCCGGGAGTAAACTACGAGCAGTACTTC. The chain couples TRBV6-6 to TRBJ2-7; D may be TRBD2 (6 bases). Deletions cut 6 bases from V and 3 bases from J, with 12 bases between. This CDR3 has 13 residues. Germline values: CDR1 MNHNY, CDR2 SVGAGI (reference sequence).

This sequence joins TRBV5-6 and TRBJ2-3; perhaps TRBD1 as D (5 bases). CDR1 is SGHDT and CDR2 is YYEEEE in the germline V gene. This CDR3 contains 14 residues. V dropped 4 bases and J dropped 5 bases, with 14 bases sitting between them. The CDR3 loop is CASSLRLGLDTQYF. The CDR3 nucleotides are TGTGCCAGCAGCCTCCGTCTGGGGCTAGATACGCAGTATTTT.

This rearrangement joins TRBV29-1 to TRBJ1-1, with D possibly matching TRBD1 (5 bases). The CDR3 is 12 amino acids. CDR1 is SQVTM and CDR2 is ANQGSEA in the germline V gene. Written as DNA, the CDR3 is TGCTCCAGCCTTCAGGGGAACACTGAAGCTTTCTTT. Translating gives CSSLQGNTEAFF.

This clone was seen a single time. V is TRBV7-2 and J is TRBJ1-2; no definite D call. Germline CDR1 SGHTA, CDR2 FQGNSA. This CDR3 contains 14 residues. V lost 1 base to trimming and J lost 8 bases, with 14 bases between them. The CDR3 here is CASSLEPSRHGYTF. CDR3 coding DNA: TGTGCCAGCAGCTTAGAACCCTCGAGGCACGGCTACACCTTC.

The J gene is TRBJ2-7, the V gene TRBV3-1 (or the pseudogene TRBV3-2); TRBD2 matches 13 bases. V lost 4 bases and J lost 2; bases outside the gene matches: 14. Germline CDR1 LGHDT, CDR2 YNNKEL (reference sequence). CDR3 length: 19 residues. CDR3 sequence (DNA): TGTGCCAGCAGCCCGGGACTAGCGGGAAGTTCTCGATCCCCCTACGAGCAGTACTTC. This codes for CASSPGLAGSSRSPYEQYF.

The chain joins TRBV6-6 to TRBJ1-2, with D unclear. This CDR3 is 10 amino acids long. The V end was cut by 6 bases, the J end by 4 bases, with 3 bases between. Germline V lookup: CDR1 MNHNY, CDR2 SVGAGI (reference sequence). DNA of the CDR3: TGTGCCAGCAGCCTCTATGGCTACACCTTC. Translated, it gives CASSLYGYTF.

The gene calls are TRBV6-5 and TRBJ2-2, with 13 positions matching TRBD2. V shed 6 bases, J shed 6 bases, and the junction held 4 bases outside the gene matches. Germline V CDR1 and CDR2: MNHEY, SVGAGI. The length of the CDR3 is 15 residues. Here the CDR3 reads CASSGGTSGAGELFF. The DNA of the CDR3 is TGTGCCAGCAGCGGCGGGACTAGCGGGGCCGGGGAGCTGTTTTTT.

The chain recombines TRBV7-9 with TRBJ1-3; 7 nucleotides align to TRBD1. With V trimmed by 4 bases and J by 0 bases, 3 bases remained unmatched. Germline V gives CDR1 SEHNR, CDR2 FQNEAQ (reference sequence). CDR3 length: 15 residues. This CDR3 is CASSSGTVSGNTIYF. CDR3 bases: TGTGCCAGCAGCTCTGGGACAGTCTCTGGAAACACCATATATTTT.

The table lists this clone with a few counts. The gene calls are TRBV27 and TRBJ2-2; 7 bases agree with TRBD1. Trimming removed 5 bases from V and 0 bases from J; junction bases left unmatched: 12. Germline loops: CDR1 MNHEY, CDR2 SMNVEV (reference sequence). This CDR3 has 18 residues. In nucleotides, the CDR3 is TGTGCCAGCAGTCCGCCCGGGACAGCTGCATCGAACACCGGGGAGCTGTTTTTT. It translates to CASSPPGTAASNTGELFF.

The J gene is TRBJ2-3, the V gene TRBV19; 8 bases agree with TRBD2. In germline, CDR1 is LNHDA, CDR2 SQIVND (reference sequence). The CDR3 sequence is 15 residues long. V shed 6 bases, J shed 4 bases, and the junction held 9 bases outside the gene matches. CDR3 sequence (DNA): TGTGCCAGTAGAACAAGGGGACTAGGTGCAGATACGCAGTATTTT. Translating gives CASRTRGLGADTQYF.

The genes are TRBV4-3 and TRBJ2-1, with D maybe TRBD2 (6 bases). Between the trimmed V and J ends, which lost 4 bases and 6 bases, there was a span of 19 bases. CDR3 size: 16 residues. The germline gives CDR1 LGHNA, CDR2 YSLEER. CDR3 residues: CASSRILGGGGNEQFF. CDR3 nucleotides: TGCGCCAGCAGCCGCATCTTGGGTGGGGGAGGCAATGAGCAGTTCTTC.

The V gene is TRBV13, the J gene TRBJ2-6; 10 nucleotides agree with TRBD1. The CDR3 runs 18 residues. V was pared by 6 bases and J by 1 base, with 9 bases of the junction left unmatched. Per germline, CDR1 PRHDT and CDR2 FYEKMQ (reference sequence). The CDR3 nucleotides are TGTGCCAGCAGGGAGACAGGGGGCCCTTTGTCTGGGGCCAACGTCCTGACTTTC. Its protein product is CASRETGGPLSGANVLTF.

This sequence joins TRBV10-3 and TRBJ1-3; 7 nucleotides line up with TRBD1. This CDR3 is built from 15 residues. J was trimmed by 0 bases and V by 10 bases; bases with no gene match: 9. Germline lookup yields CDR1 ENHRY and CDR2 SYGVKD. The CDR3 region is CATAGQSSSGNTIYF. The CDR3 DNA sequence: TGTGCCACCGCGGGACAGTCGAGCTCTGGAAACACCATATATTTT.

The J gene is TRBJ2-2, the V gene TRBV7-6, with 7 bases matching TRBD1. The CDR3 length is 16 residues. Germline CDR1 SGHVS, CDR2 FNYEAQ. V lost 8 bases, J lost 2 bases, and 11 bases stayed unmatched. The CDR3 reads CASLPTGTANTGELFF. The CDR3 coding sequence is TGTGCCAGCCTCCCCACCGGGACAGCAAACACCGGGGAGCTGTTTTTT. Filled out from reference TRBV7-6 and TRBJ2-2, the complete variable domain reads GAGVSQSPRYKVTKRGQDVALRCDPISGHVSLYWYRQALGQGPEFLTYFNYEAQQDKSGLPNDRFSAERPEGSISTLTIQRTEQRDSAMYRCASLPTGTANTGELFFGEGSRLTVL.

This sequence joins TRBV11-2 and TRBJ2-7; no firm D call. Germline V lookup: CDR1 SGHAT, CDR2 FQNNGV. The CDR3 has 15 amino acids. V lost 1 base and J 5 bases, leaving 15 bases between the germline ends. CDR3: CASSLGAAAVHEQYF. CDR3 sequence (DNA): TGTGCCAGCAGCTTAGGTGCGGCTGCGGTTCACGAGCAGTACTTC.

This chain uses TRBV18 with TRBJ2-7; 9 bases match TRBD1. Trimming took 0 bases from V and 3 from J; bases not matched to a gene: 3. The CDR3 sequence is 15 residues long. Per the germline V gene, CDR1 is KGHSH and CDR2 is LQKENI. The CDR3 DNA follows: TGTGCCAGCTCACCACCGGGGACAGGGTTCTACGAGCAGTACTTC. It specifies CASSPPGTGFYEQYF.

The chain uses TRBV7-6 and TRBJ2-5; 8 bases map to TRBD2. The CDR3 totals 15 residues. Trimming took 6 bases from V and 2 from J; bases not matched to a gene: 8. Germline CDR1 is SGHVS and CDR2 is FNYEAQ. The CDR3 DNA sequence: TGTGCCAGCAGGTCCGGGGGACTAGGACAAGAGACCCAGTACTTC. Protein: CASRSGGLGQETQYF.

The CDR3 loop is CATSDSGLWVEKLFF. The DNA of the CDR3 is TGTGCCACCAGTGACTCGGGACTATGGGTTGAAAAACTGTTTTTT. V is TRBV24-1 and J is TRBJ1-4; D perhaps matches TRBD1 (5 bases). The germline gives CDR1 KGHDR, CDR2 SFDVKD. V lost 4 bases, J lost 7 bases, and 15 bases lay in between. The CDR3 sequence is 15 residues long.

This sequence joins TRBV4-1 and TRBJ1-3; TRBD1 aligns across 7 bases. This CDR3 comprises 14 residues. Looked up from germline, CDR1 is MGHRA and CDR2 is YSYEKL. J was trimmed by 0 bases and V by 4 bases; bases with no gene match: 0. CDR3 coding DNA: TGCGCCAGCAGCCGGGACAGCTCTGGAAACACCATATATTTT. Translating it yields CASSRDSSGNTIYF.

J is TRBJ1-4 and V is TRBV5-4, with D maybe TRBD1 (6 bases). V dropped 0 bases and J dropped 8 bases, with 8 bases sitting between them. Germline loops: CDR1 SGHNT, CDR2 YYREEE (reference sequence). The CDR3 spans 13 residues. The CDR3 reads CASSLDRAEKLFF. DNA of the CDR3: TGTGCCAGCAGCTTGGACAGGGCCGAAAAACTGTTTTTT.

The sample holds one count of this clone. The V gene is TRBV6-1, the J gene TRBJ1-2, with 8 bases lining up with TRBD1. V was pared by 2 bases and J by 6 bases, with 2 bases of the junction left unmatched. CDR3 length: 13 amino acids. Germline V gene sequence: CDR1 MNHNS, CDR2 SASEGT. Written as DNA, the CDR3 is TGTGCCAGCAGTGAATCAGGGGGCAATGGCTACACCTTC. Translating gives CASSESGGNGYTF.

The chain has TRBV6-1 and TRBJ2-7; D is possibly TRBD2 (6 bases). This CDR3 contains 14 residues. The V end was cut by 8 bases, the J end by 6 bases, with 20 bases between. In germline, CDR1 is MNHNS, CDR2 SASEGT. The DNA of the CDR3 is TGTGCCAGCGGGTCGGGAGATAGGGTGGGCGAGCAGTACTTC. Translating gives CASGSGDRVGEQYF.